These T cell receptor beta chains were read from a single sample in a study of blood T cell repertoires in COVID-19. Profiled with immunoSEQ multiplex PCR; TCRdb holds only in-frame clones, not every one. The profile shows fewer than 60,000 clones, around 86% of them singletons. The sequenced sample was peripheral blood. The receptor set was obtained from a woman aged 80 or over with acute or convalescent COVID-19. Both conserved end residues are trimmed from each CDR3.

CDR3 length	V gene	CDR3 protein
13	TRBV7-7	ASSPGGASTDTQY
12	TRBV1	TSWLAASTDTQY
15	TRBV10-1	ASSDSAGTGSGNTIY
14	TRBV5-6	ASSSTSERADYGYT
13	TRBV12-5	ASGVLRDRAYEQY
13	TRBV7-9	ASSLASGGNQPQH
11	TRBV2	ASSPDRDTEAF
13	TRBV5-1	ASSLSPAGDSEQF
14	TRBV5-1	ASSRNSGDSGNTIY
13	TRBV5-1	ASSLGPSQGIEQF
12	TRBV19	ASSTTGLYYGYT